This TCR beta chain was observed in a study of shared clonotypes between healthy human individuals. Study-level findings and limits: Having only a few donors restricted how much genetic and exposure-history diversity was captured.

With 2 bases clipped from V and 4 bases from J, the junction kept 7 bases outside the gene matches. Looked up from germline, CDR1 is MNHEY and CDR2 is SMNVEV (reference sequence). The CDR3 covers 15 residues. Naive CD8 cells were CD45RO-negative, positively selected for CCR7, excluding terminally differentiated effector memory CD45RA+ cells. As regards this clone: Its target is not known.

Every immunoSEQ plate was one replicate of a subset's evenly spread DNA. Clones were read by immunoSEQ multiplex PCR, and TCRdb kept only the in-frame ones, dropping some. The sample lists some 2.1 million clones; 80% to 95% were seen once. The sequenced material came from naive CD8+ T cells from PBMCs. This chain joins TRBV27 and TRBJ1-1; TRBD1 aligns across 7 bases. The source is a man aged 18 to 30 in good health. Some clones in this sample may be carry-over from other donors' samples. Written as DNA, the CDR3 is TGTGCCAGCAGTTTAAGGTCGGCAGGGGGCACTGAAGCTTTCTTT. Its protein product is CASSLRSAGGTEAFF.